Sequencing of this TCR beta chain was carried out in a study of T cell repertoires in cytomegalovirus infection. Study details: Based on public TCR beta signatures, there were indications of CMV infection and of a matching HLA type.

Comment on this clonotype: Its specificity is unknown.

TCRdb re-called the reads with MiXCR, one entry per CDR3 protein. The sample has fewer than 650,000 distinct CDR3 sequences; 40% are singletons. This CDR3 is 15 amino acids long. V lost 8 bases and J 6 bases, leaving 21 bases between the germline ends. Germline V lookup: CDR1 LNHDA, CDR2 SQIVND (reference sequence). The input for sequencing was cultured PBMCs, taken from culture after CMV antigen stimulation. This receptor was identified in a human donor in good health (CMV status not recorded). Some clones in this sample may be carry-over from other donors' samples. V and J are TRBV19 and TRBJ2-3; D might be TRBD2 (6 bases). The CDR3 sequence is CASSRWGTGGDTQYF. As DNA, the CDR3 is TGTGCCAGTTCCCGCTGGGGGACTGGCGGCGATACGCAGTATTTT.